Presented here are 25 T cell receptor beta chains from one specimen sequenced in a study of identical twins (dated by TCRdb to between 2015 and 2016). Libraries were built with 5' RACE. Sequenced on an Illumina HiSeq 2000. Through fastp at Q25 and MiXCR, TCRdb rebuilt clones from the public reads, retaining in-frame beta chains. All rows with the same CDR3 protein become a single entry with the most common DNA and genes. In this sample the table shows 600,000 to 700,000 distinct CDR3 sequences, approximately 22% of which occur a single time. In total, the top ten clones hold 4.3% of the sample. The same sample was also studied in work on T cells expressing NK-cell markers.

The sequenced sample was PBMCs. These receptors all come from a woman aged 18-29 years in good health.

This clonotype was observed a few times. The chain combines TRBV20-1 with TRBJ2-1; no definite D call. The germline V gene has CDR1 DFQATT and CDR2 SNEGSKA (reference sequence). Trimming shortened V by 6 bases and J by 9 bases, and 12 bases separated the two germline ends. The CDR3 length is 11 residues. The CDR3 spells CSAQTAAEQFF. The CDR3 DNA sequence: TGCAGTGCGCAAACTGCGGCTGAGCAGTTCTTC.

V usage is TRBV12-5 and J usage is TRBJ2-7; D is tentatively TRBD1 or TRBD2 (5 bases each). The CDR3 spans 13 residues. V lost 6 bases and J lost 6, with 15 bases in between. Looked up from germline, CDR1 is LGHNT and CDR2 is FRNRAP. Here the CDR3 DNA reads TGTGCTAGTGGGGGACCCCCGGACCCCGAGCAGTACTTC. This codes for CASGGPPDPEQYF.

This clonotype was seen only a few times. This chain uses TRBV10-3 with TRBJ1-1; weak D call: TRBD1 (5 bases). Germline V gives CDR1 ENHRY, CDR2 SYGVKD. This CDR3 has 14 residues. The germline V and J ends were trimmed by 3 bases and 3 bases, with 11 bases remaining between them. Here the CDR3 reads CAISEGVVDTEAFF. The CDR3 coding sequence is TGTGCCATCAGTGAAGGGGTCGTGGACACTGAAGCTTTCTTT.

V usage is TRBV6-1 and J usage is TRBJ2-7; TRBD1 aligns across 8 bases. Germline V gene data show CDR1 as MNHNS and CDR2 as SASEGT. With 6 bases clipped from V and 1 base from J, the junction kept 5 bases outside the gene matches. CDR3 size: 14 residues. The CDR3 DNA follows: TGTGCCAGCAGGTCGACAGGGGTATCCTACGAGCAGTACTTC. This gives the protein CASRSTGVSYEQYF.

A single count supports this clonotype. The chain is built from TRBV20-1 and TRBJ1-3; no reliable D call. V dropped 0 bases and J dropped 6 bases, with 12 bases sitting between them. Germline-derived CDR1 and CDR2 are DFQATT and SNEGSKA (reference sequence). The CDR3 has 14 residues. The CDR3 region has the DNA TGCAGTGCTAGAGATCCAGGCTCAGAAAACACCATATATTTT. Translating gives CSARDPGSENTIYF.

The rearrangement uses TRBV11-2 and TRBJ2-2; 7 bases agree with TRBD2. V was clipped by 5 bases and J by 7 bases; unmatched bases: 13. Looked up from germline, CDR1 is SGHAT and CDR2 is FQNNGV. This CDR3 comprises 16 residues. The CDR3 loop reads CASSPLSGTMSGELFF. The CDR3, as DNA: TGTGCCAGCAGCCCACTTTCCGGGACTATGAGCGGGGAGCTGTTTTTT.

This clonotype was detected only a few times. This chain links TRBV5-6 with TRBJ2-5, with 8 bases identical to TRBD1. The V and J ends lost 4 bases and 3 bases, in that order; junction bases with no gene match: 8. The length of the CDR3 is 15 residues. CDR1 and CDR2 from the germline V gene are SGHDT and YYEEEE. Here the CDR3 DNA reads TGTGCCAGCAGCCTAAGTGGACAGGGCGAAGAGACCCAGTACTTC. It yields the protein CASSLSGQGEETQYF.

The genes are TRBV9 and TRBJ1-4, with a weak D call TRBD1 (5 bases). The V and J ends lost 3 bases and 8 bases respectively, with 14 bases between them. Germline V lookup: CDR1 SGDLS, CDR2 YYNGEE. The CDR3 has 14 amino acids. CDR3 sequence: CASSAPGRDEKLFF. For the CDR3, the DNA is TGTGCCAGCAGCGCCCCGGGGAGGGACGAAAAACTGTTTTTT.

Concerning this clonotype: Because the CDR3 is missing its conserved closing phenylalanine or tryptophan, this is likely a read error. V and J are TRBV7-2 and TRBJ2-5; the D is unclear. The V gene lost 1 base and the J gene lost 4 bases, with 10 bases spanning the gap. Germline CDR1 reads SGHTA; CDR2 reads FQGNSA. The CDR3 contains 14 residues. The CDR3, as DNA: TGTGCCAGCAGCTTAGAGGGCTATGGAGAGACCCAGTACTAC. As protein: CASSLEGYGETQYY.

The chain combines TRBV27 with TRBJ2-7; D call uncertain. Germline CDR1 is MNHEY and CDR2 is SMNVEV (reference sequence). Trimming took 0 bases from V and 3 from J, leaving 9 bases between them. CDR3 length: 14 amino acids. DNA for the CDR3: TGTGCCAGCAGTTTATCGCTAGGGTACTACGAGCAGTACTTC. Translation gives CASSLSLGYYEQYF.

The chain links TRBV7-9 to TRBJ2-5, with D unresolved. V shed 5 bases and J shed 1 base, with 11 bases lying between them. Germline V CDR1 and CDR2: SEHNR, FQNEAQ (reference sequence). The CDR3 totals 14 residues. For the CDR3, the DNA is TGTGCCAGCAGCCACGGTGGCCTCCAAGAGACCCAGTACTTC. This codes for CASSHGGLQETQYF.

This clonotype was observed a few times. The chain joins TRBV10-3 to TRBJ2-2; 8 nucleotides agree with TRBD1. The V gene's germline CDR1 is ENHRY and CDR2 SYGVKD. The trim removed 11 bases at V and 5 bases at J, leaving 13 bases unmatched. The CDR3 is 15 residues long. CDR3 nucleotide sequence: TGTGCCGCCAAGGACAGGGACCTAGAGACCGGGGAGCTGTTTTTT. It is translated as CAAKDRDLETGELFF.

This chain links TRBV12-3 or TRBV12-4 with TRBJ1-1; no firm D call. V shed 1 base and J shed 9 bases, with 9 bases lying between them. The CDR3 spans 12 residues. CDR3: CASSLGQAQAFF. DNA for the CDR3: TGTGCCAGCAGTTTAGGGCAGGCCCAAGCTTTCTTT.

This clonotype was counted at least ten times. DNA of the CDR3: TGCGCCAGCAGCTTGGATGGGTCTAAATGGGTCGCCAATGAGCAGTTCTTC. Translation gives CASSLDGSKWVANEQFF. The V and J genes are TRBV5-1 and TRBJ2-1; D uncertain. The CDR3 runs 17 residues. Per the germline V gene, CDR1 is SGHRS and CDR2 is YFSETQ. Trimming took 0 bases from V and 6 from J, leaving 19 bases between them.

The CDR3 region is CASSLGLGGRDNEQFF. The CDR3 coding sequence is TGCGCCAGCAGCTTGGGCCTGGGAGGGCGGGACAATGAGCAGTTCTTC. The V call is TRBV5-1, the J call TRBJ2-1, with 7 bases lining up with TRBD2. CDR3 length: 16 residues. The germline V gene has CDR1 SGHRS and CDR2 YFSETQ. The V gene end was trimmed by 0 bases and the J gene end by 5 bases; junction bases not matched to a gene: 8.

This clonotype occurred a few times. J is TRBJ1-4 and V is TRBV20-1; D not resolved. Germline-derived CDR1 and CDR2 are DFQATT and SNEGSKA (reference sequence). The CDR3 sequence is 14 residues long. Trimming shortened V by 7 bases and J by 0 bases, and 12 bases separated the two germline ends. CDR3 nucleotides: TGCAGTGTCCCCTTGGGATCAACTAATGAAAAACTGTTTTTT. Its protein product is CSVPLGSTNEKLFF.

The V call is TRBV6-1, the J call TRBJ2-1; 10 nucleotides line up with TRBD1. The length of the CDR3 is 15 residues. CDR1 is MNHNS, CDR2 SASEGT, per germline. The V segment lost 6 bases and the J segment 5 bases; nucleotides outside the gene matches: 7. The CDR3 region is CASSRQGASHNEQFF. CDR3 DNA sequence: TGTGCCAGCAGCCGACAGGGGGCGTCGCACAATGAGCAGTTCTTC.

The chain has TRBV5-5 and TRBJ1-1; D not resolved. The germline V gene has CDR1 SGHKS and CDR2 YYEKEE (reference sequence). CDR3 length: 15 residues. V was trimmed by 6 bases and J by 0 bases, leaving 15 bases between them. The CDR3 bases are TGTGCCAGCATACCTACCCTGATCCTGAACACTGAAGCTTTCTTT. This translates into CASIPTLILNTEAFF.

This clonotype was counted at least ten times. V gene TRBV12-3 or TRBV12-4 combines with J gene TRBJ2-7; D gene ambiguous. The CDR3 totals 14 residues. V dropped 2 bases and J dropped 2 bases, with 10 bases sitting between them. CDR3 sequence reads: CASSLWSSTYEQYF. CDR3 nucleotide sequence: TGTGCCAGCAGTTTATGGAGCTCGACCTACGAGCAGTACTTC.

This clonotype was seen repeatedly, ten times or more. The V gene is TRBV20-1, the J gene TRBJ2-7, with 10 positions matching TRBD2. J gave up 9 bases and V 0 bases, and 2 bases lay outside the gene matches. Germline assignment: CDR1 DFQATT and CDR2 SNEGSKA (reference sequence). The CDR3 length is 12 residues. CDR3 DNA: TGCAGTGCTAGAGAACTAGCGGGGAGGCAGTACTTC. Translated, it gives CSARELAGRQYF.

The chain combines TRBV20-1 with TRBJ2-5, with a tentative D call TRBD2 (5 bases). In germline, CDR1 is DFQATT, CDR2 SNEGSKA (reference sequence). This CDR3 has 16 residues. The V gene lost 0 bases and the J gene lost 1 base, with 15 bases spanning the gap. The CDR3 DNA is TGCAGTGCTAGAGATCGGGAAACTACCGTCCAAGAGACCCAGTACTTC. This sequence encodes CSARDRETTVQETQYF.

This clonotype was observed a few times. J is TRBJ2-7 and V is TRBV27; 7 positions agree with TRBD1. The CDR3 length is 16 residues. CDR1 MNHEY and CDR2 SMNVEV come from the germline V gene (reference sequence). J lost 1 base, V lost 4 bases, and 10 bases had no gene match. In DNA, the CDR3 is TGTGCCAGCAGTTCCTACCGAAACAGGGGATCCTACGAGCAGTACTTC. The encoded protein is CASSSYRNRGSYEQYF.

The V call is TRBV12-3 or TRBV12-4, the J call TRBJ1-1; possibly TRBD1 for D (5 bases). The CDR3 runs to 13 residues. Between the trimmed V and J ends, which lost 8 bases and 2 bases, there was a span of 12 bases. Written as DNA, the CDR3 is TGTGCCAGCGAGGGGCCGAAAAACACTGAAGCTTTCTTT. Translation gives CASEGPKNTEAFF.

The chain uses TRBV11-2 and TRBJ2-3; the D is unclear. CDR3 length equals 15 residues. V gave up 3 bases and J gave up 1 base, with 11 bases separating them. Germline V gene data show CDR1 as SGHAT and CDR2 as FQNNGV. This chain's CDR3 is CASSFVYQGTDTQYF. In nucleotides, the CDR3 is TGTGCCAGCAGCTTCGTGTATCAGGGCACAGATACGCAGTATTTT.

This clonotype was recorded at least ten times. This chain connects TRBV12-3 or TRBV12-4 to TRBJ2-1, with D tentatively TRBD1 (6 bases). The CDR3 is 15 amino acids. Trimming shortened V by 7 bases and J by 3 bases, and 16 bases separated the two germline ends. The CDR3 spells CASNPGQTNYNEQFF. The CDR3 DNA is TGTGCCAGCAACCCGGGACAAACGAACTACAATGAGCAGTTCTTC.